The rows below give T cell receptor beta chains drawn from one sample of a study of PD-1 blockade in classical Hodgkin lymphoma. TCRdb's copy holds only in-frame clones and misses some; the assay was immunoSEQ multiplex PCR. This sample yields about 9,000 clones, of which approximately 84% are seen a single time; roughly 12% belongs to the top ten. The input for sequencing was CD4+ T cells from blood, taken at baseline. These receptors were taken from a human donor with classical Hodgkin lymphoma. The CDR3 runs from the conserved cysteine through the conserved F or W. Each record gives: CDR3 protein, CDR3 DNA, D gene, J gene, clone size, V gene. A D gene is named only where the DNA matches it firmly. Only part of the rows carry a size: once, few, many, or a class if the clone is expanded.

cdr3_aa: CASSEPRQGPERAKNIQYF
cdr3_nt: TGTGCCAGCAGTGAGCCGAGACAGGGACCAGAAAGAGCCAAAAACATTCAGTACTTC
d_call: TRBD1
j_call: TRBJ2-4
clone_size: NA
v_call: TRBV2

cdr3_aa: CASSLEGGLGTEAFF
cdr3_nt: TGCGCCAGCAGCTTGGAAGGGGGCTTGGGCACTGAAGCTTTCTTT
d_call: TRBD1
j_call: TRBJ1-1
clone_size: NA
v_call: TRBV5-1

cdr3_aa: CASKSEAGPLMNTEAFF
cdr3_nt: TGCGCCAGCAAATCGGAGGCCGGACCCCTAATGAACACTGAAGCTTTCTTT
d_call: NA
j_call: TRBJ1-1
clone_size: NA
v_call: TRBV4-1

cdr3_aa: CASSPGTSGRSYEQYF
cdr3_nt: TGTGCCAGCAGCCCGGGCACTAGCGGGAGATCCTACGAGCAGTACTTC
d_call: TRBD2
j_call: TRBJ2-7
clone_size: once
v_call: TRBV5-4

cdr3_aa: CASSDGRHGLANEQFF
cdr3_nt: TGTGCCAGCAGTGATGGGCGACACGGGTTAGCCAATGAGCAGTTCTTC
d_call: NA
j_call: TRBJ2-1
clone_size: few
v_call: TRBV6-1

cdr3_aa: CASSLELAGADTQYF
cdr3_nt: TGTGCCAGCAGCTTAGAACTAGCGGGAGCAGATACGCAGTATTTT
d_call: TRBD2
j_call: TRBJ2-3
clone_size: once
v_call: TRBV11-2

cdr3_aa: CASSQTGQEGPQHF
cdr3_nt: TGTGCCAGTAGTCAGACAGGGCAAGAAGGGCCCCAGCATTTT
d_call: TRBD1
j_call: TRBJ1-5
clone_size: large
v_call: TRBV19

cdr3_aa: CASSYFAPGVTEAFF
cdr3_nt: TGTGCCAGCAGTTACTTTGCGCCTGGGGTCACTGAAGCTTTCTTT
d_call: NA
j_call: TRBJ1-1
clone_size: NA
v_call: TRBV6-5

cdr3_aa: CASSFSLGTGGRAKGYTF
cdr3_nt: TGTGCCAGCAGCTTTTCATTAGGGACAGGGGGCCGTGCGAAGGGCTACACCTTC
d_call: TRBD1
j_call: TRBJ1-2
clone_size: NA
v_call: TRBV7-9

cdr3_aa: CASKQYGANLNGELFF
cdr3_nt: TGTGCCAGCAAACAATACGGCGCCAATCTGAATGGGGAGCTGTTTTTT
d_call: NA
j_call: TRBJ2-2
clone_size: NA
v_call: TRBV28

cdr3_aa: CASSGSSGNTIYF
cdr3_nt: TGTGCCAGCTCAGGTAGCTCTGGAAACACCATATATTTT
d_call: NA
j_call: TRBJ1-3
clone_size: NA
v_call: TRBV6-6

cdr3_aa: CASSEALRNIQYF
cdr3_nt: TGTGCCAGCAGTGAAGCGCTTAGAAACATTCAGTACTTC
d_call: NA
j_call: TRBJ2-4
clone_size: NA
v_call: TRBV2

cdr3_aa: CASITDRGSTGELFF
cdr3_nt: TGTGCCAGCATCACAGACAGGGGGAGCACCGGGGAGCTGTTTTTT
d_call: TRBD1
j_call: TRBJ2-2
clone_size: NA
v_call: TRBV7-9

cdr3_aa: CAGSFVPGGNTGELFF
cdr3_nt: TGTGCCGGCTCATTTGTCCCTGGGGGTAACACCGGGGAGCTGTTTTTT
d_call: NA
j_call: TRBJ2-2
clone_size: once
v_call: TRBV10-3

cdr3_aa: CASSQAASPNTGELFF
cdr3_nt: TGTGCCAGCAGCCAGGCCGCTAGCCCGAACACCGGGGAGCTGTTTTTT
d_call: NA
j_call: TRBJ2-2
clone_size: NA
v_call: TRBV11-2

cdr3_aa: CASSLVVGRAVDTQYF
cdr3_nt: TGTGCCAGCAGCTTAGTGGTCGGGAGGGCCGTAGATACGCAGTATTTT
d_call: TRBD2
j_call: TRBJ2-3
clone_size: NA
v_call: TRBV7-9

cdr3_aa: CASSLTGQGKETQYF
cdr3_nt: TGTGCCAGCAGCTTAACGGGACAGGGAAAAGAGACCCAGTACTTC
d_call: TRBD1
j_call: TRBJ2-5
clone_size: NA
v_call: TRBV7-9

cdr3_aa: CASSPRKSKEETQYF
cdr3_nt: TGTGCCAGCTCACCACGGAAGAGTAAGGAAGAGACCCAGTACTTC
d_call: NA
j_call: TRBJ2-5
clone_size: NA
v_call: TRBV18

cdr3_aa: CASSLEAGMGYSNQPQHF
cdr3_nt: TGTGCCAGCAGCTTGGAGGCAGGGATGGGATATAGCAATCAGCCCCAGCATTTT
d_call: NA
j_call: TRBJ1-5
clone_size: NA
v_call: TRBV5-5

cdr3_aa: CASSQSGYFTSTDTQYF
cdr3_nt: TGTGCCAGCAGCCAATCAGGCTATTTCACCAGCACAGATACGCAGTATTTT
d_call: NA
j_call: TRBJ2-3
clone_size: NA
v_call: TRBV4-2

cdr3_aa: CSVEQETQYF
cdr3_nt: TGCAGCGTTGAACAGGAGACCCAGTACTTC
d_call: NA
j_call: TRBJ2-5
clone_size: NA
v_call: TRBV29-1

cdr3_aa: CASSYLGAGTDTQYF
cdr3_nt: TGTGCCAGCAGTTACCTGGGGGCAGGCACAGATACGCAGTATTTT
d_call: NA
j_call: TRBJ2-3
clone_size: NA
v_call: TRBV6-5

cdr3_aa: CASQTSSGNTIYF
cdr3_nt: TGTGCCAGCCAAACGAGCTCTGGAAACACCATATATTTT
d_call: NA
j_call: TRBJ1-3
clone_size: few
v_call: TRBV18